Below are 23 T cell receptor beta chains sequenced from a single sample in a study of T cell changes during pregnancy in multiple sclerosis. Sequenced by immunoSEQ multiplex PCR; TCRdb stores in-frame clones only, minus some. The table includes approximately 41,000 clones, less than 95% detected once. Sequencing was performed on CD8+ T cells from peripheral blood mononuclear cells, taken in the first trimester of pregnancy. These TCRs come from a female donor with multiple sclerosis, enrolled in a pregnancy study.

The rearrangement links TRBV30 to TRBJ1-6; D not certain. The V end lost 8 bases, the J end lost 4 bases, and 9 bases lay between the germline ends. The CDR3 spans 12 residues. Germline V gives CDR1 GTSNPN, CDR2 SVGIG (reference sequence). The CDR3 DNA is TGTGCCCACGGGGATTATAATTCACCCCTCCACTTT. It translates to CAHGDYNSPLHF. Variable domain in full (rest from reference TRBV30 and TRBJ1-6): SQTIHQWPATLVQPVGSPLSLECTVEGTSNPNLYWYRQAAGRGLQLLFYSVGIGQISSEVPQNLSASRPQDRQFILSSKKLLLSDSGFYLCAHGDYNSPLHFGNGTRLTVT.

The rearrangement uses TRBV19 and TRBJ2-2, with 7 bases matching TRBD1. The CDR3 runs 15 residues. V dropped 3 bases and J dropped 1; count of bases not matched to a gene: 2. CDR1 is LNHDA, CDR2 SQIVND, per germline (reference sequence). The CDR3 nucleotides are TGTGCCAGTAGTATTTGGACAGGGAACACCGGGGAGCTGTTTTTT. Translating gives CASSIWTGNTGELFF.

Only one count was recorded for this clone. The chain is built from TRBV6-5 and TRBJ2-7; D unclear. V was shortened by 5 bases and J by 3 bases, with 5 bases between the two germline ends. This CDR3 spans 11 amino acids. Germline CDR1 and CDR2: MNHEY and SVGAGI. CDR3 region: CASSPNYEQYF. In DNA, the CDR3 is TGTGCCAGCAGTCCTAACTACGAGCAGTACTTC.

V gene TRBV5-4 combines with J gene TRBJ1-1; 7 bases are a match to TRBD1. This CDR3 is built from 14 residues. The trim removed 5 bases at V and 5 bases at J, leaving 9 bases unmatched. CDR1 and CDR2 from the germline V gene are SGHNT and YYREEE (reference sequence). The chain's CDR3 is CASSFRQGETEAFF. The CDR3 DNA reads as TGTGCCAGCAGTTTCCGACAGGGCGAAACTGAAGCTTTCTTT.

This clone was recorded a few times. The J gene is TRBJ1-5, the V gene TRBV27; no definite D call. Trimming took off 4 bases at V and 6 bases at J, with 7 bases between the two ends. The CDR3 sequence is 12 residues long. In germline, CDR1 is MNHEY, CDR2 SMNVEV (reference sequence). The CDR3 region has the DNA TGTGCCAGCAGTTCTGGCGGTCAGCCCCAGCATTTT. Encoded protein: CASSSGGQPQHF.

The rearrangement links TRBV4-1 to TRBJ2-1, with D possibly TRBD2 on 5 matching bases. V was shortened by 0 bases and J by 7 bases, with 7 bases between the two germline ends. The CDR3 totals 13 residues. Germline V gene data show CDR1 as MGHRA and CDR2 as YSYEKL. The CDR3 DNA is TGCGCCAGCAGCCAAGATGGGAGAAATGAGCAGTTCTTC. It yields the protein CASSQDGRNEQFF.

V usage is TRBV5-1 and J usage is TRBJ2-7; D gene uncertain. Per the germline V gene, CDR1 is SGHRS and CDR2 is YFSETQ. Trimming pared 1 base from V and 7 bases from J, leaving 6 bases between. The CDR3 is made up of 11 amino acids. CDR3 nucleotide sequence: TGCGCCAGCAGCTTGCTCGGGGAGCAGTACTTC. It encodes CASSLLGEQYF.

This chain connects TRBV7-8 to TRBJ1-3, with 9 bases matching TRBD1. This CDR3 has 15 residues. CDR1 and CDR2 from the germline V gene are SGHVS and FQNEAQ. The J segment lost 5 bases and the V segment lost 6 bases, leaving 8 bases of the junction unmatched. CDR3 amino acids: CASSLGTGYRNTIYF. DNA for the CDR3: TGTGCCAGCAGTCTGGGGACAGGGTATCGAAACACCATATATTTT.

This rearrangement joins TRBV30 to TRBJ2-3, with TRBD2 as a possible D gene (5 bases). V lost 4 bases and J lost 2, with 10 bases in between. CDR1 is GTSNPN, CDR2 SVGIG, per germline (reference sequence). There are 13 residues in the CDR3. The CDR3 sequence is CAWNLAPTDTQYF. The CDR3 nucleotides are TGTGCCTGGAACCTAGCTCCCACAGATACGCAGTATTTT.

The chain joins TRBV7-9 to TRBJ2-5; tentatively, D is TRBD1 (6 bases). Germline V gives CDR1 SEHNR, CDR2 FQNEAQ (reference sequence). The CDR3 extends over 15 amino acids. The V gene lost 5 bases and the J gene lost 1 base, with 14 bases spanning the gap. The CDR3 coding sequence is TGTGCCAGCAGCCTAGAGCGGACAGCCCAAGAGACCCAGTACTTC. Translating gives CASSLERTAQETQYF.

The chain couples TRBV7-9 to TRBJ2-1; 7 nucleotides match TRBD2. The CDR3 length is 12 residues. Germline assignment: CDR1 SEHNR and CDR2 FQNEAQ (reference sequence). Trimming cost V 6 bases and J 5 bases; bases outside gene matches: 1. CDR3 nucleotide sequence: TGTGCCAGCAGACGGGGGGACAATGAGCAGTTCTTC. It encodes CASRRGDNEQFF.

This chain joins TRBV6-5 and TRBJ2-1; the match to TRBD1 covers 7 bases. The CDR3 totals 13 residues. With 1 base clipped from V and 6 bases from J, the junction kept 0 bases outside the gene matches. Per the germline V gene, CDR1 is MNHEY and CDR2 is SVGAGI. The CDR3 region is CASSYYRGNEQFF. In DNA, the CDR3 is TGTGCCAGCAGTTACTACAGGGGCAATGAGCAGTTCTTC.

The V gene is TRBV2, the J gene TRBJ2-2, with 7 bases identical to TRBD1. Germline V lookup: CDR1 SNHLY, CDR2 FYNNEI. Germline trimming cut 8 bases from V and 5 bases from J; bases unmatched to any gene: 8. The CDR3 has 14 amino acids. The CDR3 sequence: CASGTGEGTGELFF. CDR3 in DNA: TGTGCCAGCGGTACAGGGGAAGGGACCGGGGAGCTGTTTTTT.

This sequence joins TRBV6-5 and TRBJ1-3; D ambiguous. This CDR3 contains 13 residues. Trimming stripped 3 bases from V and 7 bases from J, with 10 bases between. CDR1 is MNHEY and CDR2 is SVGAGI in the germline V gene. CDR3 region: CASSYSAGNTIYF. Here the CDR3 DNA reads TGTGCCAGCAGTTATTCAGCCGGGAACACCATATATTTT.

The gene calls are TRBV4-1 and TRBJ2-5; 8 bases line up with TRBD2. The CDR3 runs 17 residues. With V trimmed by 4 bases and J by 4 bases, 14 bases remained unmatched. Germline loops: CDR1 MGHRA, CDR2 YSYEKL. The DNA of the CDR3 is TGCGCCAGCAGCCTAATACCGATAGCGGGATCCGTAGAGACCCAGTACTTC. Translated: CASSLIPIAGSVETQYF.

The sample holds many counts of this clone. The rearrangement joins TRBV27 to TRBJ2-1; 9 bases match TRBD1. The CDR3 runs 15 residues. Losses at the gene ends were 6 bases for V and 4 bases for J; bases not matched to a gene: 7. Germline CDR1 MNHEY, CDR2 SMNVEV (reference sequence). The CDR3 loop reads CASRLQGAGYNEQFF. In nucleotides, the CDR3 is TGTGCCAGCAGACTACAGGGGGCGGGTTACAATGAGCAGTTCTTC.

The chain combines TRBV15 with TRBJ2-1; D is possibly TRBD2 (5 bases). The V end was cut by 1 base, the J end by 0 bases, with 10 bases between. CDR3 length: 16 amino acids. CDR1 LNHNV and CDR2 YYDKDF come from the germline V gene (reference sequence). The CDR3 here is CATSRVDWSSYNEQFF. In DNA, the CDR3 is TGTGCCACCAGCAGAGTGGACTGGAGCTCCTACAATGAGCAGTTCTTC. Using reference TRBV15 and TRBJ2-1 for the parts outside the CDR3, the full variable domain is DAMVIQNPRYQVTQFGKPVTLSCSQTLNHNVMYWYQQKSSQAPKLLFHYYDKDFNNEADTPDNFQSRRPNTSFCFLDIRSPGLGDTAMYLCATSRVDWSSYNEQFFGPGTRLTVL.

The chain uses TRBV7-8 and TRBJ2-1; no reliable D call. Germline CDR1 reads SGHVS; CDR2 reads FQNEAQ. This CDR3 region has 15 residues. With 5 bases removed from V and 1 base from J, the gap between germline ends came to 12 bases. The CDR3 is CASSLDLPSYNEQFF. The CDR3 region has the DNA TGTGCCAGCAGCCTAGATCTCCCTTCCTACAATGAGCAGTTCTTC. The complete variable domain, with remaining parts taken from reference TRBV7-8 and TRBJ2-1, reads GAGVSQSPRYKVAKRGQDVALRCDPISGHVSLFWYQQALGQGPEFLTYFQNEAQLDKSGLPSDRFFAERPEGSVSTLKIQRTQQEDSAVYLCASSLDLPSYNEQFFGPGTRLTVL.

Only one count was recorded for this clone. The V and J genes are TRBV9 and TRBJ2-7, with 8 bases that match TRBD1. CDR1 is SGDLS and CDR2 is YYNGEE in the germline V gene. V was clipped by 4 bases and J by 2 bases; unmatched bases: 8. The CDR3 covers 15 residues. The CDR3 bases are TGTGCCAGCAGCCCCTTGGGGACAGGAACCTACGAGCAGTACTTC. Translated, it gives CASSPLGTGTYEQYF.

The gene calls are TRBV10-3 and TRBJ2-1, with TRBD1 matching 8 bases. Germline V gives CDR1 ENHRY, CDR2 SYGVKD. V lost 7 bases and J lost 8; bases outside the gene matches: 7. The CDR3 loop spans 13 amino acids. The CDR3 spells CAITGGNGDEQFF. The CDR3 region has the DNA TGTGCCATCACAGGGGGCAACGGGGATGAGCAGTTCTTC.

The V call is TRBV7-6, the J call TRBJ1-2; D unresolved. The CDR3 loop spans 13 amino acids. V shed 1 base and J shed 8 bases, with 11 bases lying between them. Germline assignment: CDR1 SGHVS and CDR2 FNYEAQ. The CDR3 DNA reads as TGTGCCAGCAGCTTAGTCGGAGGGAAGGGCTACACCTTC. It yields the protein CASSLVGGKGYTF.

CDR3 nucleotides: TGTGCCAGCAGCCCGACGGGACAGGGGAACACTGAAGCTTTCTTT. Amino acid sequence: CASSPTGQGNTEAFF. The chain couples TRBV25-1 to TRBJ1-1; 9 bases are a match to TRBD1. The CDR3 is 15 residues long. Germline V CDR1 and CDR2: MGHDK, SYGVNS. V lost 6 bases and J lost 1; bases outside the gene matches: 6. Full variable domain (rest looked up from reference TRBV25-1 and TRBJ1-1): EADIYQTPRYLVIGTGKKITLECSQTMGHDKMYWYQQDPGMELHLIHYSYGVNSTEKGDLSSESTVSRIRTEHFPLTLESARPSHTSQYLCASSPTGQGNTEAFFGQGTRLTVV.

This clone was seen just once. CDR3 coding DNA: TGTGCCAGCAGCCCCTCACTAGAACAGTTCTTC. It yields the protein CASSPSLEQFF. The chain carries TRBV7-6 and TRBJ2-1; D perhaps matches TRBD2 (5 bases). The CDR3 spans 11 residues. From germline, CDR1 is SGHVS and CDR2 FNYEAQ. V gave up 5 bases and J gave up 13 bases, with 12 bases separating them.